A single sample gave rise to the 31 T cell receptor beta chains below, sequenced in a study of T cell repertoires in breast cancer. During the second nested PCR, blocking oligonucleotides suppressed genes that were not paired. TCRdb fed the emulsion pairing reads into MiXCR, producing one record per CDR3 protein. Among 150 to 200 distinct CDR3 sequences, approximately 45% were seen once, and the ten largest hold roughly 98%. Primers covering all TCR V genes were used in emulsion RT-PCR on CD8+ T cells. The specimen was CD8+ T cells. The receptor set was obtained from a pool of human donors with breast cancer or a healthy control (not recorded which).

About this clonotype itself: The germline gene is not matched at one end of the junction; a read error may be the cause. This chain connects TRBV4-2 to TRBJ2-1; D gene unclear. This CDR3 has 15 amino acids. CDR1 and CDR2 from the germline V gene are LGHNA and YNFKEQ. CDR3 amino acids: CASSQELSPYNEQFF. The DNA for the CDR3 is TGTGCCAGCAGCCAAGAGTTAAGCCCCTACAACGAGCAGTTCTTC.

This clonotype qualifies as large. V and J are TRBV7-2 and TRBJ2-7, with TRBD1 matching 8 bases. V trimming: 5 bases; J trimming: 4 bases; junction bases outside the gene matches: 4. This CDR3 has 13 residues. Germline CDR1 SGHTA, CDR2 FQGNSA. The CDR3 DNA reads TGTGCCAGCAGCCCCCGGACAGGGTACGAGCAGTACTTC. Its translation: CASSPRTGYEQYF.

The chain uses TRBV28 and TRBJ2-1; no reliable D call. The germline V gene has CDR1 MDHEN and CDR2 SYDVKM. V was clipped by 8 bases and J by 11 bases, with 22 bases between them. There are 14 residues in the CDR3. CDR3 nucleotides: TGTGCCAGCTGGCAGAGCCTGCTCAAGGTAAAGCAGTTCTTC. It encodes CASWQSLLKVKQFF.

On this clonotype itself: Its ends do not fully match the called genes, so a read error is possible. This chain joins TRBV6-5 and TRBJ1-1, with D hard to call. This CDR3 spans 12 amino acids. The germline gives CDR1 MNHEY, CDR2 SVGAGI. CDR3 protein: CASIYLGSEAFF. The CDR3 nucleotides read TGTGCTAGCATCTACTTGGGGTCGGAAGCTTTCTTT.

By its share, this clonotype is medium-sized. The V call is TRBV5-6, the J call TRBJ2-7; D is uncertain. Germline CDR1 SGHDT, CDR2 YYEEEE. Trimming removed 1 base from V and 9 bases from J, with 8 bases in between. The CDR3 is made up of 11 amino acids. This chain's CDR3 is CASSLSDAQYF. The CDR3 bases are TGTGCCAGCAGCTTGTCGGACGCGCAGTACTTC.

Relative to its sample, this clonotype is large. The CDR3 sequence: CASSLNAGGPETQYF. In DNA form, the CDR3 reads TGTGCCAGCAGCTTAAATGCGGGGGGGCCAGAGACCCAGTACTTC. This chain links TRBV7-3 with TRBJ2-5; 9 nucleotides line up with TRBD2. Trimming at V came to 1 base and at J to 4 bases, leaving 4 bases not matched to a gene. The CDR3 has 15 residues. The germline V gene has CDR1 SGHTA and CDR2 FQGTGA.

Comment on this clonotype: A much larger clone is a single base away; this may be a read error. This chain uses TRBV6-1 with TRBJ2-1; D might be TRBD2 (6 bases). The CDR3 contains 14 residues. The V end was cut by 4 bases, the J end by 8 bases, with 15 bases between. Germline CDR1 and CDR2: MNHNS and SASEGT. CDR3 DNA sequence: TGTGCCAGCAGTGGGAGGGCCATTAACGATGAGCAGTTCTTC. This sequence encodes CASSGRAINDEQFF.

With respect to this clonotype: No conserved phenylalanine or tryptophan is present at the end of the CDR3, so a read error is the likely explanation. The J gene is TRBJ1-2, the V gene TRBV7-3, with D possibly being TRBD1 (6 bases). This CDR3 contains 13 residues. Germline V lookup: CDR1 SGHTA, CDR2 FQGTGA. The CDR3 coding sequence is TGTGCCAGAAGCTTAAAAGGGGGATATGGCTACACCTTA. This gives the protein CARSLKGGYGYTL.

The J gene is TRBJ1-5, the V gene TRBV7-9; D gene ambiguous. Trimming removed 1 base from V and 3 bases from J, with 10 bases in between. The CDR3 runs 15 residues. CDR1 is SEHNR, CDR2 FQNEAQ, per germline (reference sequence). CDR3 loop: CASSLEGRPNQPQHF. In DNA form, the CDR3 reads TGTGCCAGCAGCTTAGAAGGACGGCCCAATCAGCCCCAGCATTTT.

Turning to this clonotype: A much bigger clone sits one base away, suggesting this may be a read error. The V call is TRBV24-1, the J call TRBJ1-5; D is unresolved. Deletions cut 3 bases from V and 2 bases from J, with 7 bases between. Germline CDR1 reads KGHDR; CDR2 reads SFDVKD. This CDR3 has 14 amino acids. CDR3: CATSDGSRNQPQHF. As DNA, the CDR3 is TGTGCCACCAGTGATGGATCGCGCAATCAGCCCCAGCATTTT.

By its share, this clonotype is medium-sized (0.01 to 0.1%). The chain is built from TRBV7-3 and TRBJ1-5; D unresolved. In germline, CDR1 is SGHTA, CDR2 FQGTGA. The V and J ends lost 3 bases and 5 bases respectively, with 5 bases between them. This CDR3 spans 12 amino acids. For the CDR3, the DNA is TGTGCCAGCAGCTTCGCAGATCAGCCCCAGCATTTT. Amino acid sequence: CASSFADQPQHF.

This clonotype is termed large. The chain joins TRBV5-1 to TRBJ2-3, with D possibly TRBD1 on 6 matching bases. Germline-derived CDR1 and CDR2 are SGHRS and YFSETQ. V was clipped by 9 bases and J by 5 bases, with 13 bases between them. The CDR3 contains 12 residues. This chain's CDR3 is CATSGELDTQYF. The CDR3 DNA reads TGCGCCACCTCAGGGGAGTTAGATACGCAGTATTTT. The complete variable domain, with remaining parts taken from reference TRBV5-1 and TRBJ2-3, reads KAGVTQTPRYLIKTRGQQVTLSCSPISGHRSVSWYQQTPGQGLQFLFEYFSETQRNKGNFPGRFSGRQFSNSRSEMNVSTLELGDSALYLCATSGELDTQYFGPGTRLTVL.

By share of the sample, this clonotype is large (0.1 to 1%). The chain combines TRBV7-3 with TRBJ1-1; the D is unclear. The germline V gene has CDR1 SGHTA and CDR2 FQGTGA. This CDR3 has 13 residues. Trimming took 4 bases from V and 0 from J, leaving 6 bases between them. CDR3 sequence: CASSSTMNTEAFF. In nucleotides, the CDR3 is TGTGCCAGCAGCTCAACCATGAACACTGAAGCTTTCTTT.

By share, this clonotype counts as large. V usage is TRBV6-1 and J usage is TRBJ2-2; TRBD1 matches 11 bases. Trimming cost V 8 bases and J 1 base; bases outside gene matches: 12. Per the germline V gene, CDR1 is MNHNS and CDR2 is SASEGT. This CDR3 contains 18 residues. The CDR3 sequence is CASYIGQGAGWNTGELFF. CDR3 DNA: TGTGCCAGCTACATTGGACAGGGGGCGGGGTGGAACACCGGGGAGCTGTTTTTT.

Comment on this clonotype: Likely a read error: the CDR3 ends without its conserved phenylalanine or tryptophan. Here the CDR3 reads CASTSPLDSNYAQYS. In DNA form, the CDR3 reads TGTGCCAGCACCTCCCCACTGGACAGCAACTACGCGCAGTACTCC. This chain connects TRBV7-1 to TRBJ2-7, with D tentatively TRBD1 (6 bases). TRBV7-1 is noted as an ORF with a role that remains uncertain. This CDR3 spans 15 amino acids.

This clonotype was seen many times. CDR3 protein: CASSLAGGDGYTF. The DNA of the CDR3 is TGTGCCAGCAGCTTAGCAGGGGGCGACGGCTACACCTTC. The chain employs TRBV7-8 and TRBJ1-2; TRBD1 aligns across 7 bases. Trimming took 0 bases from V and 8 from J; bases not matched to a gene: 3. This CDR3 comprises 13 residues. The germline gives CDR1 SGHVS, CDR2 FQNEAQ.

This clonotype showed up many times. One junction end does not reproduce the germline sequence, and a read error may be involved. This chain links TRBV7-2 with TRBJ2-7, with TRBD2 matching 9 bases. The CDR3 is 16 residues long. The germline V gene encodes CDR1 SGHTA and CDR2 FQGNSA. CDR3 nucleotide sequence: TGTGCCAGCAGCTCTCGGAGCGGGGGGCCACACTACAAGCAGTACTTC. As protein: CASSSRSGGPHYKQYF. Full variable domain (missing parts from reference TRBV7-2 and TRBJ2-7): GAGVSQSPSNKVTEKGKDVELRCDPISGHTALYWYRQSLGQGLEFLIYFQGNSAPDKSGLPSDRFSAERTGGSVSTLTIQRTQQEDSAVYLCASSSRSGGPHYKQYFGPGTRLTVT.

This clonotype is medium-sized (0.01 to 0.1%) within its sample. This rearrangement joins TRBV19 to TRBJ1-1; no firm D call. The CDR3 has 14 residues. Germline V gives CDR1 LNHDA, CDR2 SQIVND (reference sequence). V dropped 3 bases and J dropped 1 base, with 9 bases sitting between them. The CDR3 DNA follows: TGTGCCAGTAGTATCGGAGGGCCGAACACTGAAGCTTTCTTT. This translates into CASSIGGPNTEAFF.

The rearrangement joins TRBV7-6 to TRBJ1-4; D uncertain. The CDR3 is 14 amino acids. The V gene lost 8 bases and the J gene lost 3 bases, with 13 bases spanning the gap. Germline-derived CDR1 and CDR2 are SGHVS and FNYEAQ. The CDR3 protein is CASGALAANEKLFF. The CDR3 DNA sequence: TGTGCCAGCGGCGCCCTGGCGGCTAATGAAAAACTGTTTTTT. The full variable domain, completed using reference TRBV7-6 and TRBJ1-4, is GAGVSQSPRYKVTKRGQDVALRCDPISGHVSLYWYRQALGQGPEFLTYFNYEAQQDKSGLPNDRFSAERPEGSISTLTIQRTEQRDSAMYRCASGALAANEKLFFGSGTQLSVL.

The rearrangement joins TRBV7-2 to TRBJ2-3, with D uncertain. CDR1 is SGHTA and CDR2 is FQGNSA in the germline V gene. Between the trimmed V and J ends, which lost 1 base and 4 bases, there was a span of 9 bases. This CDR3 is 14 amino acids long. DNA for the CDR3: TGTGCCAGCAGCTTAGAACGGTTTGCAGATACGCAGTATTTT. Residues: CASSLERFADTQYF.

The sample holds a few counts of this clonotype. A read error may account for a junction end that differs from germline. The rearrangement uses TRBV7-2 and TRBJ1-2; 9 bases agree with TRBD1. Germline V gives CDR1 SGHTA, CDR2 FQGNSA. This CDR3 is built from 13 residues. CDR3 DNA sequence: TGTGTCAGCAGCCCTAGACAGGGGGATGGCTACACCTTC. Protein product: CVSSPRQGDGYTF.

Relative to its sample, this clonotype is large (0.1 to 1%). V and J are TRBV7-2 and TRBJ1-2; no reliable D call. Per germline, CDR1 SGHTA and CDR2 FQGNSA. The CDR3 contains 13 residues. Trimming took 7 bases from V and 4 from J, leaving 13 bases between them. CDR3 bases: TGTGCCAGCAACTCGCGGGCAGGCTATGGCTACACCTTC. Translated, it gives CASNSRAGYGYTF.

A few counts support this clonotype. This chain connects TRBV7-2 to TRBJ1-2; 9 nucleotides match TRBD1. Germline values: CDR1 SGHTA, CDR2 FQGNSA. The CDR3 has 13 amino acids. V gave up 5 bases and J gave up 6 bases; unmatched junction bases: 4. CDR3 sequence reads: CASSPRQGDGYTF. CDR3 in DNA: TGTGCCAGCAGCCCTAGACAGGGGGATGGCTACACCTTC.

Concerning this clonotype itself: The CDR3 does not end in the conserved phenylalanine or tryptophan, so this is likely a read error. The chain couples TRBV7-9 to TRBJ2-7, with 7 bases fitting TRBD1. The V gene's germline CDR1 is SEHNR and CDR2 FQNEAQ (reference sequence). The CDR3 contains 15 residues. Trimming took 5 bases from V and 5 from J; bases not matched to a gene: 12. CDR3 DNA sequence: TGTGCCAGCAGCCCCCCAGTGGACAGGAACCACGAGCAGTACCCC. As protein: CASSPPVDRNHEQYP.

As regards this clonotype: At one boundary the junction diverges from the germline segment, which might be a read error. The rearrangement joins TRBV7-6 to TRBJ2-2, with D perhaps given as TRBD1 or TRBD2 (5 bases each). This CDR3 comprises 12 residues. Germline CDR1 SGHVS, CDR2 FNYEAQ. As DNA, the CDR3 is TGTGCCAGAAGCTTAAAGATAGGGGAGATGTTTTTT. Translating gives CARSLKIGEMFF.

The rearrangement links TRBV5-6 to TRBJ1-5; D is unresolved. The last part of the DNA fits TRBJ2-3 better; the J call may be wrong. Germline V gene sequence: CDR1 SGHDT, CDR2 YYEEEE. The CDR3 covers 12 residues. CDR3 DNA: TGTGCCAGCAGCTTGGGTGATCAGCCCCAGTATTTT. The encoded protein is CASSLGDQPQYF.

Note on this clonotype: A single base separates this from a much larger clone, so it may be a read error. The chain links TRBV6-1 to TRBJ2-1; weak D call: TRBD2 (5 bases). Germline values: CDR1 MNHNS, CDR2 SASEGT. This CDR3 region has 14 residues. The V end was cut by 7 bases, the J end by 8 bases, with 18 bases between. In DNA form, the CDR3 reads TGTGCCAGCAATGTGAGGGCCATTAACGATGAGCAGTTCTTC. This codes for CASNVRAINDEQFF.

This clonotype has a handful of counts. A read error may produce the germline difference seen at one junction end. The chain uses TRBV6-8 and TRBJ2-7; 11 positions agree with TRBD1. CDR3 length: 14 residues. CDR1 and CDR2 from the germline V gene are MNHGY and SAAAGT. CDR3 region: CASSYWTGGYEQCF. Here the CDR3 DNA reads TGTGCCAGCAGTTACTGGACAGGGGGCTACGAGCAGTGCTTC.

This clonotype has ten or more counts. The V and J genes are TRBV7-2 and TRBJ2-1, with 9 nucleotides matching TRBD2. Germline lookup yields CDR1 SGHTA and CDR2 FQGNSA. The CDR3 is 15 amino acids. V dropped 2 bases and J dropped 9; count of bases not matched to a gene: 8. The CDR3 coding sequence is TGTGCCAGCAGCTTACTGGCGGGGGGGCCTTTTGAGCAGTTCTTC. This codes for CASSLLAGGPFEQFF.

Remarks on this clonotype: A much larger clone differs by one base, so this may be a read error. The chain joins TRBV7-6 to TRBJ1-1; D gene unclear. The germline V gene has CDR1 SGHVS and CDR2 FNYEAQ. This CDR3 region has 13 residues. The CDR3: CASNLGRSTEAFF. The CDR3 DNA reads as TGTGCCAGCAACTTAGGACGCAGCACTGAAGCTTTCTTT.

The chain couples TRBV5-1 to TRBJ2-3, with a tentative D call TRBD1 (6 bases). Germline values: CDR1 SGHRS, CDR2 YFSETQ. This CDR3 has 12 amino acids. In DNA, the CDR3 is TGCGAAACCTCAGGGGAGTTAGATAAGAAGTATTTT. Amino acids: CETSGELDKKYF.